The subject of this entry is one TCR beta chain. These data belong to a study of blood T cell repertoires in COVID-19. For the study at large: The origin of the acute and convalescent COVID-19 samples was the United States, Italy and Spain. From T cells, B-cell-depleted T cells, or PBMCs came the material, which was cDNA or gDNA.

Patients at the Seattle site were enrolled during active infection and followed longitudinally. The V end was cut by 1 base, the J end by 1 base, with 10 bases between. Germline values: CDR1 SGHTA, CDR2 FQGTGA. CDR3 length: 16 residues. Under the authors' procedure: Counts of nucleated cells, estimated from reference gene primer amplification, were obtained. Profiling relied on immunoSEQ multiplex PCR, and the TCRdb table lists in-frame clones only, not all of them. V and J calls and clone size are those listed in that table; D and trimming were worked out from the DNA. The table has 410,000 or so clones, around 91% seen once; the top ten hold about 1.6%.

The sample was peripheral blood. The TCR comes from a woman between 40 and 55 years old with COVID-19, enrolled during active disease. The V gene is TRBV7-3, the J gene TRBJ2-2; no clear D. This chain's CDR3 is CASSLNPVQNTGELFF. The DNA of the CDR3 is TGTGCCAGCAGCTTAAATCCGGTCCAGAACACCGGGGAGCTGTTTTTT.